One and the same sample provided the 3 T cell receptor beta chains below, sequenced in a study of blood T cell repertoires in COVID-19. TCRdb keeps only in-frame clones here, not all; method: immunoSEQ multiplex PCR. The profile shows about 260,000 clones, approximately 89% of them singletons. Sequencing was performed on PBMCs or T cells enriched from blood (not recorded which). The receptors originated from a man aged 35-49 years who had been exposed to COVID-19.

The chain is built from TRBV2 and TRBJ2-6; possible D gene TRBD1, 5 bases. This CDR3 is built from 18 residues. V shed 4 bases and J shed 2 bases, with 18 bases lying between them. Germline values: CDR1 SNHLY, CDR2 FYNNEI. The CDR3 DNA reads as TGTGCCAGCAGTGTTTCCCTGGGGCAGCCGACTGGGGCCAACGTCCTGACTTTC. Its protein is CASSVSLGQPTGANVLTF. Drawing the rest from reference TRBV2 and TRBJ2-6, the complete variable domain is EPEVTQTPSHQVTQMGQEVILRCVPISNHLYFYWYRQILGQKVEFLVSFYNNEISEKSEIFDDQFSVERPDGSNFTLKIRSTKLEDSAMYFCASSVSLGQPTGANVLTFGAGSRLTVL.

This chain links TRBV2 with TRBJ2-5; D not resolved. V lost 6 bases to trimming and J lost 2 bases, with 13 bases between them. There are 14 residues in the CDR3. In germline, CDR1 is SNHLY, CDR2 FYNNEI. CDR3 residues: CASRFGPDQETQYF. Here the CDR3 DNA reads TGTGCCAGCAGATTTGGGCCGGATCAAGAGACCCAGTACTTC.

The rearrangement links TRBV7-9 to TRBJ2-7, with no clear D. The length of the CDR3 is 11 residues. The V gene's germline CDR1 is SEHNR and CDR2 FQNEAQ (reference sequence). V was shortened by 5 bases and J by 3 bases, with 5 bases between the two germline ends. The CDR3 DNA sequence: TGTGCCAGCAGCGGAGACTACGAGCAGTACTTC. Residues: CASSGDYEQYF.